This is a list of T cell receptor beta chains from one sample in a study of OX40 agonist ivuxolimab in advanced cancers. Here immunoSEQ multiplex PCR was the method, and the copy in TCRdb shows in-frame clones only, minus some. The sample shows some 40,000 clones, approximately 91% of them seen only once. The sample consisted of CD4+ or CD8+ T cells sorted from blood, taken in a trial of the OX40 agonist ivuxolimab. Receptors were obtained from an adult with an advanced solid tumor such as melanoma, head and neck, liver or kidney cancer. Both conserved end residues are part of each CDR3. A D gene is named only where the DNA matches it firmly. Clone sizes are given selectively: once, few, many, or a class where the clone is expanded.

j_call,v_call,d_call,clone_size,cdr3_nt,cdr3_aa
TRBJ2-3,TRBV5-4,NA,NA,TGTGCCAGCAGCTTGGGCGGGACGGAAGCAGATACGCAGTATTTT,CASSLGGTEADTQYF
TRBJ2-5,TRBV9,NA,NA,TGTGCCAGCAGTGAAGATGGGACGTTAAAGACCCAGTACTTC,CASSEDGTLKTQYF
TRBJ2-7,TRBV11-2,TRBD2,NA,TGTGCCAGCAGCCCGTCGGGACTAGAAACCTACGAGCAGTACTTC,CASSPSGLETYEQYF
TRBJ2-2,TRBV4-2,NA,NA,TGTGCCAGCAGCCCGAGGGATACAAGTAACACCGGGGAGCTGTTTTTT,CASSPRDTSNTGELFF
TRBJ2-1,TRBV7-9,NA,NA,TGTGCCAGCAGCTTAGACGGGACCTACGCGAATGAGCAGTTCTTC,CASSLDGTYANEQFF
TRBJ1-2,TRBV7-6,NA,NA,TGTGCCAGCAGCCCCCCCGGGGCAGGGATGGGCGGCTACACCTTC,CASSPPGAGMGGYTF
TRBJ1-2,TRBV28,NA,NA,TGTGCCAGCGGGTCTGGAACTAACTATGGCTACACCTTC,CASGSGTNYGYTF
TRBJ1-4,TRBV5-6,NA,NA,TGTGCCAGCAGCTTGTGGGCAGAAAGTCCAACTAATGAAAAACTGTTTTTT,CASSLWAESPTNEKLFF
TRBJ2-2,TRBV7-9,TRBD2,NA,TGTGCCAGCAGCCAACTAGCGGGACCCACCGGGGAGCTGTTTTTT,CASSQLAGPTGELFF
TRBJ2-3,TRBV27,NA,once,TGTGCCAGCAGTTTATTTCCAGGGGCAGATACGCAGTATTTT,CASSLFPGADTQYF
TRBJ1-2,TRBV6-5,NA,NA,TGTGCCAGCAGTTACGGTGGGGGAGGCTACACCTTC,CASSYGGGGYTF
TRBJ2-1,TRBV7-2,NA,NA,TGTGCCAGCAGCCCCATCCCCTTGGATGAGCAGTTCTTC,CASSPIPLDEQFF
TRBJ2-7,TRBV28,NA,NA,TGTGCCACCCTTAGGAAGGACGAGCAGTACTTC,CATLRKDEQYF
TRBJ2-7,TRBV27,NA,NA,TGTGCCAGCAGCGTACAGGGATTCTCCTACGAGCAGTACTTC,CASSVQGFSYEQYF
TRBJ2-1,TRBV7-2,TRBD1,NA,TGTGCCAGCAGCTTAGTTAGGGGGCGGGAGCAGTTCTTC,CASSLVRGREQFF
TRBJ2-1,TRBV29-1,NA,NA,TGCAGCTCGGAGCTGAGCTCCTACAATGAGCAGTTCTTC,CSSELSSYNEQFF
TRBJ2-3,TRBV7-9,NA,NA,TGTGCCAGCAGCTTAGCTCTGGGGACCACAGATACGCAGTATTTT,CASSLALGTTDTQYF
TRBJ2-5,TRBV5-4,TRBD2,once,TGTGCCAGCAGCGTCGAGACTAGCGGGAGCGGGGAGACCCAGTACTTC,CASSVETSGSGETQYF
TRBJ1-1,TRBV7-2,NA,NA,TGTGCCAGCAGCTCCCTTTGGGGTATCAACACTGAAGCTTTCTTT,CASSSLWGINTEAFF
TRBJ1-1,TRBV5-4,TRBD1,NA,TGTGCCAGCAGCTCGGGACAGGAGCTCACTGAAGCTTTCTTT,CASSSGQELTEAFF
TRBJ1-1,TRBV18,NA,NA,TGTGCCAGCTCAGGGCCGCGAGCTTGGGAAGCTTTCTTT,CASSGPRAWEAFF
TRBJ1-2,TRBV4-2,NA,NA,TGTGCCAGCAGCCAAGGTATTGGGGATGGCTACACCTTC,CASSQGIGDGYTF
TRBJ2-1,TRBV7-2,TRBD2,once,TGTGCCAGCAGCATCTTTAGCGGGAGGGCCTACAATGAGCAGTTCTTC,CASSIFSGRAYNEQFF
TRBJ2-4,TRBV19,TRBD2,NA,TGTGCCAGTAGTATTAGCGGGAGGAGTGACATTCAGTACTTC,CASSISGRSDIQYF
TRBJ2-2,TRBV9,TRBD2,NA,TGTGCCAGCAGCGGTGGACTAGCGGGTCTCACCGGGGAGCTGTTTTTT,CASSGGLAGLTGELFF
TRBJ2-7,TRBV9,TRBD1,NA,TGTGCCAGCAGCGCCCCCGTGGGCGGGACAGGGATTGAGGAGCAGTACTTC,CASSAPVGGTGIEEQYF
TRBJ2-1,TRBV5-6,NA,NA,TGTGCCAGCAGCTTGTCGGGACGCTACAATGAGCAGTTCTTC,CASSLSGRYNEQFF
TRBJ1-5,TRBV30,NA,NA,TGTGCCTGGAGCGCACGCAGTTATCAGCCCCAGCATTTT,CAWSARSYQPQHF
TRBJ2-7,TRBV6-6,TRBD1,NA,TGTGCCAGCAGAACGTCCGGGACAGTCCTTCTCGAGCAGTACTTC,CASRTSGTVLLEQYF
TRBJ1-5,TRBV6-5,TRBD1,NA,TGTGCCAGCAGCCAAGGACAGGGGGCTCATCAGCCCCAGCATTTT,CASSQGQGAHQPQHF
TRBJ2-7,TRBV7-2,NA,NA,TGTGCCAGCAGTCCCGACATCTGCGAGCAGTACTTC,CASSPDICEQYF
TRBJ1-4,TRBV28,TRBD1,NA,TGTGCCAGCAGCAGGACAGGGGGAGGAGAAAAACTGTTTTTT,CASSRTGGGEKLFF
TRBJ2-7,TRBV29-1,TRBD1,NA,TGCAGCGGTGGGGACAGCTCCTACGAGCAGTACTTC,CSGGDSSYEQYF
TRBJ1-5,TRBV19,NA,NA,TGTGCCAGTAGTGAACAGGGTCCCCAGCCCCAGCATTTT,CASSEQGPQPQHF
TRBJ2-3,TRBV15,NA,NA,TGTGCCACCAGCAGAGATCGAGGGACAGATACGCAGTATTTT,CATSRDRGTDTQYF
TRBJ2-1,TRBV11-1,TRBD2,NA,TGTGCCAGCAGCCCTAGCGGGAGTAGGGTTGAGCAGTTCTTC,CASSPSGSRVEQFF
TRBJ2-7,TRBV6-5,TRBD1,NA,TGTGCCAGCAGTTACCTCGGACAGGGACCTTCCTACGAGCAGTACTTC,CASSYLGQGPSYEQYF
TRBJ2-7,TRBV13,NA,NA,TGTGCCAGCAGCTTAGGATACGGGGGAACAAGCTCCTACGAGCAGTACTTC,CASSLGYGGTSSYEQYF
TRBJ2-1,TRBV7-7,NA,NA,TGTGCTAGCAGCTTAGAAGCGGTTTCCTACAATGAGCAGTTCTTC,CASSLEAVSYNEQFF
TRBJ1-1,TRBV15,NA,NA,TGTGCCACCAGCAGAGACCTCTTCACAGGTAACACTGAAGCTTTCTTT,CATSRDLFTGNTEAFF
TRBJ1-5,TRBV19,NA,NA,TGTGCCACCGGTCAGCCCCAGCATTTT,CATGQPQHF
TRBJ2-7,TRBV4-1,NA,NA,TGCGCCAGCAGCCAGAGTCAGTCTAGCGACTCGAGGGAGCAGTACTTC,CASSQSQSSDSREQYF
TRBJ1-1,TRBV28,NA,NA,TGTGCCAGCAGCGACGGGACCTTGGGTTTCTTT,CASSDGTLGFF
TRBJ2-2,TRBV4-3,NA,NA,TGCGCCAGCAGCCAAGATTTTTCTATCACACCGAACACCGGGGAGCTGTTTTTT,CASSQDFSITPNTGELFF
TRBJ2-1,TRBV11-2,NA,NA,TGTGCCAGCAGCTTCGGGGGATCCTACAATGAGCAGTTCTTC,CASSFGGSYNEQFF
TRBJ2-7,TRBV27,NA,NA,TGTGCCAGCAGGTCCGGGACCCACTACGAGCAGTACTTC,CASRSGTHYEQYF
TRBJ1-1,TRBV10-2,NA,NA,TGCGCCAGCAGTGAGATTTTAACACGGATTTATGCTGAAGCTTTCTTT,CASSEILTRIYAEAFF
TRBJ2-2,TRBV19,NA,NA,TGTGCCAGTAGTATCCCCGCGAACACCGGGGAGCTGTTTTTT,CASSIPANTGELFF
TRBJ1-4,TRBV30,NA,NA,TGTGCCTGGCAGGCCTCCGGGATTCGGTACAATGAAAAACTGTTTTTT,CAWQASGIRYNEKLFF
TRBJ2-2,TRBV28,NA,once,TGTGCCAGCAGTTTTCAGGGTGGGACCGGGGAGCTGTTTTTT,CASSFQGGTGELFF
TRBJ1-1,TRBV6-6,NA,NA,TGTGCCAGCAGTTTAGGACGGAACACTGAAGCTTTCTTT,CASSLGRNTEAFF
TRBJ2-1,TRBV29-1,TRBD2,medium-sized,TGCAGCTCCGAAGGCACTAGCGGAGCCTACAATGAGCAGTTCTTC,CSSEGTSGAYNEQFF
TRBJ2-7,TRBV4-1,NA,few,TGCGCCAGCAGCCAAGAGACAGGAACCTACGAGCAGTACTTC,CASSQETGTYEQYF
TRBJ1-1,TRBV30,NA,NA,TGTGCCTGGACTATGCAGGACAACACTGAAGCTTTCTTT,CAWTMQDNTEAFF
TRBJ2-3,TRBV6-6,NA,NA,TGTGCCAGCAGGGCCGGGGAAGATACGCAGTATTTT,CASRAGEDTQYF
TRBJ2-5,TRBV7-9,TRBD1,few,TGTGCCAGCAGCTTAGAGGGGGCCGCAGGGGAGACCCAGTACTTC,CASSLEGAAGETQYF
TRBJ1-3,TRBV30,NA,NA,TGTGCCTGGAGTGTACCTATAGGCGACAGTTGGTTTCTCTGGAACACCATATATTTT,CAWSVPIGDSWFLWNTIYF
TRBJ2-7,TRBV7-9,TRBD1,NA,TGTGCCAGCAGCAGTGACAGGGGACTTGGGCAGTACTTC,CASSSDRGLGQYF
TRBJ1-1,TRBV5-6,NA,NA,TGTGCCAGCAGCTTGGAGGGGAACACTGAAGCTTTCTTT,CASSLEGNTEAFF
TRBJ2-7,TRBV6-5,NA,once,TGTGCCAGCAGTTACGGCTGGGGAACCTACGAGCAGTACTTC,CASSYGWGTYEQYF